This TCR beta chain was recovered during a study of T cell responses to AZD1222 COVID-19 vaccine. Whole-study results and caveats: Possibly, clonal diversity was underestimated; donors were largely white British and included more females. Variant regions that are unmutated are reportedly the target of nearly half of spike-specific TCRs.

As for this clone: What it binds is unknown.

The CDR3 extends over 14 amino acids. Trimming cost V 0 bases and J 1 base, with 7 bases left between them. The germline V gene encodes CDR1 SGHRS and CDR2 YFSETQ. Clones were sequenced by immunoSEQ multiplex PCR, and TCRdb holds only the in-frame ones, with some missing. The profile shows 100,000 to 120,000 clones, roughly 92% of them singletons. Second-dose schedules of about 4 or about 12 weeks were combined. J is TRBJ1-1 and V is TRBV5-1, with D possibly matching TRBD1 (5 bases). This TCR derives from an adult who received the AZD1222 COVID-19 vaccine. Sequenced here: peripheral blood, sampled 28 days after the second AZD1222 dose. The CDR3 DNA reads as TGCGCCAGCAGCTTGGCCGGGACGAACACTGAAGCTTTCTTT. Its protein is CASSLAGTNTEAFF. Variable domain in full (rest from reference TRBV5-1 and TRBJ1-1): KAGVTQTPRYLIKTRGQQVTLSCSPISGHRSVSWYQQTPGQGLQFLFEYFSETQRNKGNFPGRFSGRQFSNSRSEMNVSTLELGDSALYLCASSLAGTNTEAFFGQGTRLTVV.